The 31 T cell receptor beta chains below come from one sample, sequenced in a study of blood T cell repertoires in COVID-19. Produced via immunoSEQ multiplex PCR; TCRdb's table is partial and in-frame only. The sample shows hundreds of thousands of clones, 80% to 90% of them seen only once. The source material was PBMCs or T cells enriched from blood (not recorded which). The receptor source for this set is a woman aged 45-65 years with acute COVID-19.

The V gene is TRBV24-1, the J gene TRBJ2-1; D call uncertain. Germline V gene lookup returns CDR1 KGHDR and CDR2 SFDVKD. This CDR3 comprises 15 residues. V was cut by 7 bases and J by 0 bases, with 12 bases left in between. The CDR3 nucleotides are TGTGCCACCAGAGCGAGGTTGAGCTCCTACAATGAGCAGTTCTTC. It specifies CATRARLSSYNEQFF.

The chain's CDR3 is CASSSWRSGGRGDTQYF. The DNA of the CDR3 is TGTGCCAGCAGCTCCTGGAGGAGCGGGGGGAGAGGAGATACGCAGTATTTT. The chain has TRBV28 and TRBJ2-3; 9 bases align to TRBD2. This CDR3 is 17 amino acids long. V shed 6 bases and J 5 bases; nucleotides not matched to a gene: 15. Germline V lookup: CDR1 MDHEN, CDR2 SYDVKM.

The chain carries TRBV5-4 and TRBJ1-2, with a tentative D call TRBD1 (5 bases). In germline, CDR1 is SGHNT, CDR2 YYREEE (reference sequence). The CDR3 has 17 amino acids. The V gene lost 1 base and the J gene lost 5 bases, with 21 bases spanning the gap. The CDR3 DNA is TGTGCCAGCAGCTTGTTAGCCGTCTCTGGGGGGTCGTATGGCTACACCTTC. Translating gives CASSLLAVSGGSYGYTF.

The chain has TRBV7-3 and TRBJ2-3; 16 bases are a match to TRBD2. Germline V CDR1 and CDR2: SGHTA, FQGTGA. J lost 2 bases, V lost 0 bases, and 11 bases had no gene match. The length of the CDR3 is 21 residues. The CDR3 spells CASSLTGPGLAGGPITDTQYF. In nucleotides, the CDR3 is TGTGCCAGCAGCTTAACCGGGCCGGGACTAGCGGGAGGGCCGATCACAGATACGCAGTATTTT. Looking up the rest from reference TRBV7-3 and TRBJ2-3 gives the full variable domain: GAGVSQTPSNKVTEKGKYVELRCDPISGHTALYWYRQSLGQGPEFLIYFQGTGAADDSGLPNDRFFAVRPEGSVSTLKIQRTERGDSAVYLCASSLTGPGLAGGPITDTQYFGPGTRLTVL.

The rearrangement joins TRBV18 to TRBJ2-4, with TRBD1 as a possible D gene (5 bases). Germline CDR1 and CDR2: KGHSH and LQKENI. Trimming cost V 4 bases and J 0 bases, with 16 bases left between them. The CDR3 sequence is 17 residues long. CDR3 protein: CASSLLDSTIAKNIQYF. The DNA for the CDR3 is TGTGCCAGCTCACTGCTAGACAGTACTATAGCCAAAAACATTCAGTACTTC.

V gene TRBV4-1 combines with J gene TRBJ1-1, with D unclear. This CDR3 has 14 residues. Germline assignment: CDR1 MGHRA and CDR2 YSYEKL. V lost 0 bases and J 0 bases, leaving 5 bases between the germline ends. The CDR3 region is CASSQEAVNTEAFF. The CDR3 DNA is TGCGCCAGCAGCCAAGAAGCGGTGAACACTGAAGCTTTCTTT.

The CDR3 reads CASSSSGRRDNEQFF. The CDR3 bases are TGTGCCAGCAGCTCTAGCGGGAGACGGGACAATGAGCAGTTCTTC. The V call is TRBV11-2, the J call TRBJ2-1; 10 positions agree with TRBD2. The CDR3 length is 15 residues. V was clipped by 4 bases and J by 5 bases; unmatched bases: 5. Germline values: CDR1 SGHAT, CDR2 FQNNGV.

V usage is TRBV11-3 and J usage is TRBJ2-2, with TRBD2 matching over 10 bases. V was clipped by 10 bases and J by 6 bases; unmatched bases: 14. The germline V gene has CDR1 SGHNT and CDR2 YENEEA. CDR3 length: 16 amino acids. In DNA, the CDR3 is TGTGCCATCCAATTCGCTAGCGGGAGAAGCGCCGGGGAGCTGTTTTTT. It encodes CAIQFASGRSAGELFF.

The genes are TRBV12-5 and TRBJ2-1, with a tentative D call TRBD1 (5 bases). Per germline, CDR1 LGHNT and CDR2 FRNRAP. V lost 3 bases to trimming and J lost 8 bases, with 17 bases between them. The CDR3 has 15 residues. The CDR3 is CASGFVDTEGDEQFF. The CDR3 DNA reads as TGTGCTAGTGGTTTTGTTGATACCGAAGGGGATGAGCAGTTCTTC.

This clone appeared once. The CDR3: CAWQLGTDEKLFF. CDR3 in DNA: TGTGCCTGGCAACTCGGGACAGATGAAAAACTGTTTTTT. The J gene is TRBJ1-4, the V gene TRBV30; 7 bases align to TRBD1. Germline V gene lookup returns CDR1 GTSNPN and CDR2 SVGIG (reference sequence). The CDR3 extends over 13 amino acids. Germline trimming cut 5 bases from V and 6 bases from J; bases unmatched to any gene: 6.

The gene calls are TRBV5-1 and TRBJ2-3, with TRBD2 matching over 7 bases. This CDR3 comprises 16 residues. V gave up 0 bases and J gave up 4 bases; unmatched junction bases: 8. CDR1 is SGHRS and CDR2 is YFSETQ in the germline V gene. CDR3 sequence (DNA): TGCGCCAGCAGCTTGGGAGGCGGGAGAACGTCAGATACGCAGTATTTT. Its translation is CASSLGGGRTSDTQYF.

This clone was seen a single time. This chain connects TRBV15 to TRBJ2-7; 8 bases are a match to TRBD1. V was clipped by 2 bases and J by 2 bases; unmatched bases: 5. CDR1 is LNHNV, CDR2 YYDKDF, per germline (reference sequence). This CDR3 has 15 residues. The CDR3 bases are TGTGCCACCAGCAGACCGGGACAGGTAACCTACGAGCAGTACTTC. This encodes CATSRPGQVTYEQYF.

The count of this clone is one. V and J are TRBV5-3 and TRBJ2-1; 11 bases agree with TRBD1. TRBV5-3 counts as an open reading frame of uncertain function. The CDR3 covers 16 residues. Losses at the gene ends were 4 bases for V and 6 bases for J; bases not matched to a gene: 9. CDR3 coding DNA: TGTGCCAGAAGCCGTCGCCGGGACAGGGGGGTCAATGAGCAGTTCTTC. This translates into CARSRRRDRGVNEQFF.

This clone was seen a few times. This chain links TRBV2 with TRBJ2-7; no firm D call. V lost 4 bases to trimming and J lost 2 bases, with 3 bases between them. CDR1 is SNHLY and CDR2 is FYNNEI in the germline V gene. The CDR3 is 11 amino acids. CDR3 sequence: CASSGAYEQYF. CDR3 in DNA: TGTGCCAGCAGTGGAGCCTACGAGCAGTACTTC.

V and J are TRBV6-6 and TRBJ2-3; D is undetermined. Trimming took off 4 bases at V and 2 bases at J, with 4 bases between the two ends. This CDR3 has 12 amino acids. Looked up from germline, CDR1 is MNHNY and CDR2 is SVGAGI (reference sequence). CDR3 amino acids: CASSSVTDTQYF. CDR3 sequence (DNA): TGTGCCAGCAGTTCGGTCACAGATACGCAGTATTTT.

This clone showed up just once. The rearrangement joins TRBV7-9 to TRBJ2-3, with 11 nucleotides matching TRBD1. In germline, CDR1 is SEHNR, CDR2 FQNEAQ (reference sequence). The CDR3 length is 16 residues. J lost 3 bases, V lost 4 bases, and 6 bases had no gene match. CDR3 region: CASSSRTGGLTDTQYF. CDR3 nucleotides: TGTGCCAGCAGCTCCCGGACAGGGGGCTTAACAGATACGCAGTATTTT.

V usage is TRBV24-1 and J usage is TRBJ2-1; D might be TRBD1 (6 bases). V shed 6 bases and J shed 9 bases, with 17 bases lying between them. The CDR3 has 14 residues. CDR1 and CDR2 (germline): KGHDR, SFDVKD. CDR3 bases: TGTGCCACCAGTAAACAGGCAGGGGTGGGTGAGCAGTTCTTC. Translating it yields CATSKQAGVGEQFF.

The rearrangement uses TRBV7-2 and TRBJ2-1; maybe TRBD2 (6 bases). The germline gives CDR1 SGHTA, CDR2 FQGNSA. The CDR3 is 15 amino acids. Trimming took 1 base from V and 4 from J, leaving 11 bases between them. The CDR3 nucleotides read TGTGCCAGCAGCTTAGACGGGAGTAAATACAATGAGCAGTTCTTC. Protein sequence: CASSLDGSKYNEQFF. Variable domain in full (rest from reference TRBV7-2 and TRBJ2-1): GAGVSQSPSNKVTEKGKDVELRCDPISGHTALYWYRQSLGQGLEFLIYFQGNSAPDKSGLPSDRFSAERTGGSVSTLTIQRTQQEDSAVYLCASSLDGSKYNEQFFGPGTRLTVL.

The CDR3 DNA follows: TGTGCCAGCAGCTTAGACGCGTCCACCGAGCAGTACTTC. Protein product: CASSLDASTEQYF. V and J are TRBV7-9 and TRBJ2-7, with D hard to call. V was shortened by 1 base and J by 6 bases, with 10 bases between the two germline ends. The CDR3 has 13 residues. Germline-derived CDR1 and CDR2 are SEHNR and FQNEAQ (reference sequence). The variable domain in full, completed from reference TRBV7-9 and TRBJ2-7, reads DTGVSQNPRHKITKRGQNVTFRCDPISEHNRLYWYRQTLGQGPEFLTYFQNEAQLEKSRLLSDRFSAERPKGSFSTLEIQRTEQGDSAMYLCASSLDASTEQYFGPGTRLTVT.

The J gene is TRBJ2-3, the V gene TRBV27, with 13 bases lining up with TRBD2. Germline lookup yields CDR1 MNHEY and CDR2 SMNVEV (reference sequence). This CDR3 is built from 19 residues. V lost 5 bases and J lost 0; bases outside the gene matches: 11. The CDR3, as DNA: TGTGCCAGCAGTACAATGTTACTAGCGGGAGGGGGGAGCACAGATACGCAGTATTTT. This codes for CASSTMLLAGGGSTDTQYF.

J is TRBJ1-4 and V is TRBV27; maybe TRBD1 (5 bases). The CDR3 is made up of 14 amino acids. CDR1 is MNHEY and CDR2 is SMNVEV in the germline V gene (reference sequence). V lost 5 bases to trimming and J lost 0 bases, with 7 bases between them. The CDR3 nucleotides are TGTGCCAGCAGTGGGGCGGCAACTAATGAAAAACTGTTTTTT. Translated, it gives CASSGAATNEKLFF.

This chain joins TRBV5-1 and TRBJ1-2; D gene ambiguous. Germline CDR1 and CDR2: SGHRS and YFSETQ. V lost 0 bases and J lost 5, with 17 bases in between. The CDR3 runs to 16 residues. The CDR3 protein is CASSLARTPDTYGYTF. The CDR3 DNA reads as TGCGCCAGCAGCTTGGCCCGCACGCCTGACACTTATGGCTACACCTTC. The complete variable domain, with remaining parts taken from reference TRBV5-1 and TRBJ1-2, reads KAGVTQTPRYLIKTRGQQVTLSCSPISGHRSVSWYQQTPGQGLQFLFEYFSETQRNKGNFPGRFSGRQFSNSRSEMNVSTLELGDSALYLCASSLARTPDTYGYTFGSGTRLTVV.

This rearrangement joins TRBV27 to TRBJ2-7; D may be TRBD2 (5 bases). The V and J ends lost 6 bases and 2 bases respectively, with 20 bases between them. This CDR3 contains 16 residues. The V gene's germline CDR1 is MNHEY and CDR2 SMNVEV (reference sequence). CDR3 protein: CASSYSSGVVAYEQYF. CDR3 in DNA: TGTGCCAGCAGCTACTCCAGCGGAGTCGTTGCCTACGAGCAGTACTTC.

This chain uses TRBV19 with TRBJ1-2; D is ambiguous. The germline CDR1 and CDR2 sequences are LNHDA and SQIVND (reference sequence). V gave up 5 bases and J gave up 4 bases, with 17 bases separating them. The CDR3 has 15 amino acids. The CDR3, as DNA: TGTGCCAGTAGTCGACTATCACGGTCAACCTATGGCTACACCTTC. Amino acids: CASSRLSRSTYGYTF.

V gene TRBV19 combines with J gene TRBJ1-5, with D perhaps TRBD1 (6 bases). V was clipped by 3 bases and J by 5 bases, with 14 bases between them. This CDR3 is 15 amino acids long. Germline CDR1 reads LNHDA; CDR2 reads SQIVND (reference sequence). The CDR3 region is CASSITQGPYQPQHF. The DNA of the CDR3 is TGTGCCAGTAGTATTACGCAGGGGCCATATCAGCCCCAGCATTTT.

The chain uses TRBV14 and TRBJ1-2; TRBD1 might be the D (5 bases). With 1 base removed from V and 0 bases from J, the gap between germline ends came to 12 bases. The CDR3 contains 16 residues. CDR1 is SGHDN, CDR2 FVKESK, per germline. CDR3 in amino acids: CASSQGTPGTNYGYTF. CDR3 in DNA: TGTGCCAGCAGCCAAGGAACGCCAGGGACTAACTATGGCTACACCTTC.

V and J are TRBV5-1 and TRBJ1-4; possible D gene TRBD1, 6 bases. Trimming took off 4 bases at V and 3 bases at J, with 13 bases between the two ends. CDR1 SGHRS and CDR2 YFSETQ come from the germline V gene. The CDR3 is 15 amino acids. CDR3: CASSTGQTSNEKLFF. CDR3 nucleotides: TGCGCCAGCAGCACCGGACAGACTTCTAATGAAAAACTGTTTTTT.

The chain carries TRBV11-3 and TRBJ1-2; D is unresolved. Looked up from germline, CDR1 is SGHNT and CDR2 is YENEEA. The V end was cut by 4 bases, the J end by 2 bases, with 20 bases between. This CDR3 spans 17 amino acids. The CDR3 nucleotides are TGTGCCAGCAGCTCTCTACCGGGCTTTAGAGGGAACTATGGCTACACCTTC. It yields the protein CASSSLPGFRGNYGYTF.

This clone was picked up one time. J is TRBJ2-3 and V is TRBV6-5; TRBD1 is a possible D gene (5 bases). CDR3 size: 13 residues. Germline V gene sequence: CDR1 MNHEY, CDR2 SVGAGI. Trimming took 8 bases from V and 2 from J, leaving 11 bases between them. The CDR3, as DNA: TGTGCCAGCGGGGCGTTATACACAGATACGCAGTATTTT. As protein: CASGALYTDTQYF.

The rearrangement links TRBV4-3 to TRBJ2-3, with D possibly TRBD2 on 6 matching bases. V dropped 4 bases and J dropped 3 bases, with 17 bases sitting between them. This CDR3 has 16 amino acids. In germline, CDR1 is LGHNA, CDR2 YSLEER. The CDR3 loop reads CASSPRVGGRTDTQYF. CDR3 coding DNA: TGCGCCAGCAGCCCCCGAGTTGGTGGGAGGACAGATACGCAGTATTTT.

The chain has TRBV28 and TRBJ2-7; 14 positions match TRBD2. The CDR3 is made up of 15 amino acids. Trimming took 6 bases from V and 4 from J; bases not matched to a gene: 5. The V gene's germline CDR1 is MDHEN and CDR2 SYDVKM. The DNA for the CDR3 is TGTGCCAGCAGCCCGAGGACTAGCGGGAGGTACGAGCAGTACTTC. This encodes CASSPRTSGRYEQYF.